This record concerns one T cell receptor beta chain sequence. What it binds is unknown. Germline V CDR1 and CDR2: SGHRS, YFSETQ. Germline trimming cut 4 bases from V and 0 bases from J; bases unmatched to any gene: 4. CDR3 length: 16 amino acids. Investigators spread the genomic DNA of each subset evenly over several immunoSEQ plates. The protocol was immunoSEQ multiplex PCR, while the TCRdb copy is restricted to in-frame clones and leaves out a portion. The sample consists of about a million clones, approximately 76% of them appearing once. This entry belongs to a study of shared clonotypes between healthy human individuals. At the level of the study: Each donor contributed plates that comprised three CD4 naive, three CD4 memory, two CD8 naive and one CD8 memory.

General study points: Memory subsets had estimated richness that was generally smaller than that of naive subsets.

This TCR was recovered from a man aged 18 to 35 in good health. The sample consisted of memory CD4+ T cells sorted from blood. The subset was: CD45RA-negative fraction. This chain links TRBV5-1 with TRBJ2-6, with TRBD1 matching 7 bases. The CDR3 region has the DNA TGCGCCAGCAGCACGGGACAGTACTCTGGGGCCAACGTCCTGACTTTC. Its protein product is CASSTGQYSGANVLTF. The full variable domain, with the rest looked up from reference TRBV5-1 and TRBJ2-6, is KAGVTQTPRYLIKTRGQQVTLSCSPISGHRSVSWYQQTPGQGLQFLFEYFSETQRNKGNFPGRFSGRQFSNSRSEMNVSTLELGDSALYLCASSTGQYSGANVLTFGAGSRLTVL.